This T cell receptor beta chain was sequenced for a study of blood T cell repertoires in COVID-19. Across the study: Samples of COVID-19 (acute and convalescent) were obtained from the United States, Italy and Spain. Sources were T cells, B-cell-depleted T cells, or PBMCs; the material itself was cDNA or gDNA.

Germline values: CDR1 MNHEY, CDR2 SVGAGI. The CDR3 spans 15 residues. Deletions cut 6 bases from V and 0 bases from J, with 14 bases between. Source study methods: For nucleated cells, counts were estimated from reference gene primer amplification. TCRdb's table, derived via immunoSEQ multiplex PCR, lists solely in-frame clones and lacks some. The V and J calls and clone size are taken from that table; D and trimming were inferred from the DNA. Found here are 400,000 or so clones, about 90% of them singletons; the top ten hold 0.75% to 0.85%. The rearrangement links TRBV6-5 to TRBJ1-2; a weak D match, TRBD1 (5 bases). Material for sequencing was peripheral blood. This clonotype originated in a man aged 18 to 30 with COVID-19, enrolled during active disease. CDR3 in amino acids: CASRTGRASNYGYTF. CDR3 DNA: TGTGCCAGCAGGACCGGCAGGGCCTCTAACTATGGCTACACCTTC.